One sample yielded the 25 T cell receptor beta chains listed below, sequenced in a study of cytomegalovirus exposure and HLA in healthy donors. Vbeta (60) and Jbeta (13) primers were used in the PCR. Method: immunoSEQ multiplex PCR; TCRdb's copy keeps in-frame clones and lacks some. This table has over 130,000 clones, approximately 57% appearing once. Sequencing was done on a sample of PBMCs. The receptors were sampled from a male donor in good health and CMV-seronegative.

This chain connects TRBV7-2 to TRBJ1-4; the match to TRBD1 covers 7 bases. V shed 5 bases, J shed 4 bases, and the junction held 7 bases outside the gene matches. This CDR3 has 15 amino acids. The germline CDR1 and CDR2 sequences are SGHTA and FQGNSA. The CDR3 DNA follows: TGTGCCAGCAGCCTGCGGGACAGCCGTAATGAAAAACTGTTTTTT. It translates to CASSLRDSRNEKLFF.

The rearrangement uses TRBV27 and TRBJ1-6; D perhaps matches TRBD1 (6 bases). CDR1 is MNHEY and CDR2 is SMNVEV in the germline V gene (reference sequence). V gave up 1 base and J gave up 2 bases, with 15 bases separating them. This CDR3 has 18 residues. The CDR3 bases are TGTGCCAGCAGTTTATGGGCAGGGGAAGGGACCTATAATTCACCCCTCCACTTT. It codes for CASSLWAGEGTYNSPLHF.

The chain uses TRBV30 and TRBJ2-1, with TRBD1 matching over 10 bases. V trimming: 1 base; J trimming: 3 bases; junction bases outside the gene matches: 6. Germline V CDR1 and CDR2: GTSNPN, SVGIG (reference sequence). The CDR3 has 16 amino acids. The CDR3 DNA follows: TGTGCCTGGAGTGGTTGGGGGACAGGGGTCTACAATGAGCAGTTCTTC. The encoded protein is CAWSGWGTGVYNEQFF.

The genes are TRBV28 and TRBJ1-5; D is perhaps TRBD1 (5 bases). Germline loops: CDR1 MDHEN, CDR2 SYDVKM. CDR3 size: 14 residues. Trimming removed 9 bases from V and 4 bases from J, with 16 bases in between. The CDR3 bases are TGTGCCAGTCAAAATGGAGGGGATAATCAGCCCCAGCATTTT. Residues: CASQNGGDNQPQHF.

The rearrangement joins TRBV5-1 to TRBJ1-4; D perhaps matches TRBD1 (5 bases). This CDR3 region has 17 residues. Germline V gene data show CDR1 as SGHRS and CDR2 as YFSETQ. Trimming cost V 0 bases and J 4 bases, with 16 bases left between them. CDR3: CASSLGVGSGGNEKLFF. The CDR3 region has the DNA TGCGCCAGCAGCTTGGGAGTCGGGAGCGGGGGTAATGAAAAACTGTTTTTT.

The chain combines TRBV29-1 with TRBJ2-3, with TRBD1 identical over 7 bases. The CDR3 is 17 amino acids. CDR1 and CDR2 (germline): SQVTM, ANQGSEA. The ends lost 1 base at V and 4 bases at J; junction bases unmatched: 14. CDR3 bases: TGCAGCGTTGAAGGACAGGGTTCATGGTCCACTCCAGATACGCAGTATTTT. It is translated as CSVEGQGSWSTPDTQYF.

V gene TRBV7-9 combines with J gene TRBJ1-1; D not certain. V was pared by 5 bases and J by 8 bases, with 6 bases between. Looked up from germline, CDR1 is SEHNR and CDR2 is FQNEAQ (reference sequence). The CDR3 consists of 10 residues. Written as DNA, the CDR3 is TGTGCCAGCAGCCGCGCGGAAGCTTTCTTT. Translating gives CASSRAEAFF.

This clone was seen a handful of times. The chain joins TRBV27 to TRBJ1-2; 8 bases align to TRBD1. The CDR3 runs 13 residues. Trimming removed 6 bases from V and 11 bases from J; junction bases left unmatched: 11. In germline, CDR1 is MNHEY, CDR2 SMNVEV (reference sequence). As DNA, the CDR3 is TGTGCCAGCAGGCTCGGGGACAGGAATATTTACACCTTC. As protein: CASRLGDRNIYTF.

V gene TRBV9 combines with J gene TRBJ2-5; possible D gene TRBD2, 5 bases. The germline gives CDR1 SGDLS, CDR2 YYNGEE. This CDR3 contains 16 residues. The ends were cut back, 4 bases at V and 5 bases at J, with 21 bases in the middle. CDR3 protein: CASSTKGIMEAETQYF. CDR3 nucleotide sequence: TGTGCCAGCAGCACAAAGGGCATAATGGAGGCGGAGACCCAGTACTTC.

V usage is TRBV7-2 and J usage is TRBJ1-3, with D unresolved. The CDR3 extends over 16 amino acids. Trimming pared 1 base from V and 0 bases from J, leaving 10 bases between. Germline CDR1 and CDR2: SGHTA and FQGNSA. The CDR3 reads CASSLEAGRSGNTIYF. DNA for the CDR3: TGTGCCAGCAGCTTAGAGGCAGGTCGCTCTGGAAACACCATATATTTT.

The chain has TRBV30 and TRBJ2-2, with D possibly TRBD1 on 6 matching bases. Trimming stripped 4 bases from V and 0 bases from J, with 9 bases between. Germline V lookup: CDR1 GTSNPN, CDR2 SVGIG (reference sequence). The CDR3 extends over 14 amino acids. The CDR3 region is CAWTGDPNTGELFF. Here the CDR3 DNA reads TGTGCCTGGACAGGGGATCCGAACACCGGGGAGCTGTTTTTT.

This rearrangement joins TRBV5-1 to TRBJ2-5, with D tentatively TRBD1 (6 bases). The CDR3 length is 14 residues. The germline gives CDR1 SGHRS, CDR2 YFSETQ. Trimming pared 4 bases from V and 0 bases from J, leaving 10 bases between. DNA for the CDR3: TGCGCCAGCAGCCCAGGGGTGAACCAAGAGACCCAGTACTTC. Protein product: CASSPGVNQETQYF.

The rearrangement uses TRBV30 and TRBJ2-3, with 8 bases aligning to TRBD2. J lost 2 bases, V lost 2 bases, and 3 bases had no gene match. The CDR3 is made up of 14 amino acids. Germline V gene sequence: CDR1 GTSNPN, CDR2 SVGIG (reference sequence). This chain's CDR3 is CAWSNSGDTDTQYF. The CDR3 nucleotides read TGTGCCTGGAGTAATAGCGGGGACACAGATACGCAGTATTTT. Full variable domain (outside the CDR3, taken from reference TRBV30 and TRBJ2-3): SQTIHQWPATLVQPVGSPLSLECTVEGTSNPNLYWYRQAAGRGLQLLFYSVGIGQISSEVPQNLSASRPQDRQFILSSKKLLLSDSGFYLCAWSNSGDTDTQYFGPGTRLTVL.

The CDR3 spells CASSLGGGYTGELFF. The DNA for the CDR3 is TGTGCCAGCAGCTTAGGAGGGGGCTACACCGGGGAGCTGTTTTTT. The V gene is TRBV7-8, the J gene TRBJ2-2; 7 bases line up with TRBD1. Germline V gives CDR1 SGHVS, CDR2 FQNEAQ. With 1 base clipped from V and 3 bases from J, the junction kept 2 bases outside the gene matches. This CDR3 is 15 amino acids long.

This chain connects TRBV10-3 to TRBJ2-7; D is possibly TRBD1 (6 bases). The CDR3 covers 16 residues. The germline gives CDR1 ENHRY, CDR2 SYGVKD. Trimming cost V 0 bases and J 4 bases, with 16 bases left between them. CDR3 bases: TGTGCCATCAGTGAGTCGGGGGCTGGCTACGGGTACGAGCAGTACTTC. Translation gives CAISESGAGYGYEQYF.

The chain employs TRBV7-2 and TRBJ2-2; a possible D gene is TRBD1 (5 bases). CDR3 length: 13 amino acids. V lost 9 bases and J lost 4, with 12 bases in between. The germline V gene has CDR1 SGHTA and CDR2 FQGNSA. The CDR3 coding sequence is TGTGCCAGTCAGATAGGGGTCACCGGGGAGCTGTTTTTT. As protein: CASQIGVTGELFF. The variable domain in full, completed from reference TRBV7-2 and TRBJ2-2, reads GAGVSQSPSNKVTEKGKDVELRCDPISGHTALYWYRQSLGQGLEFLIYFQGNSAPDKSGLPSDRFSAERTGGSVSTLTIQRTQQEDSAVYLCASQIGVTGELFFGEGSRLTVL.

Regarding this clone: Distinct nucleotide sequences in the sample also encode this CDR3. V gene TRBV4-1 combines with J gene TRBJ1-4; D is unresolved. V lost 0 bases and J lost 10, with 12 bases in between. Germline lookup yields CDR1 MGHRA and CDR2 YSYEKL. The CDR3 totals 14 residues. The CDR3 region has the DNA TGCGCCAGCAGCCAAGATTGGTCTTCGGGAAAACTGTTTTTT. Translated, it gives CASSQDWSSGKLFF.

V gene TRBV28 combines with J gene TRBJ1-1; a possible D gene is TRBD1 (6 bases). The CDR3 is made up of 16 amino acids. Germline lookup yields CDR1 MDHEN and CDR2 SYDVKM. V gave up 5 bases and J gave up 0 bases, with 16 bases separating them. In DNA, the CDR3 is TGTGCCAGCAGTCCAGGGGCCCAAAAGATGAACACTGAAGCTTTCTTT. It specifies CASSPGAQKMNTEAFF.

The CDR3 is CASSPWGGIAKNIQYF. The CDR3 region has the DNA TGTGCCAGTAGTCCCTGGGGGGGAATTGCCAAAAACATTCAGTACTTC. The J gene is TRBJ2-4, the V gene TRBV19; 7 nucleotides align to TRBD2. Looked up from germline, CDR1 is LNHDA and CDR2 is SQIVND (reference sequence). V dropped 5 bases and J dropped 1; count of bases not matched to a gene: 8. CDR3 length: 16 amino acids. The full variable domain, in which reference TRBV19 and TRBJ2-4 provide the parts outside the CDR3, is DGGITQSPKYLFRKEGQNVTLSCEQNLNHDAMYWYRQDPGQGLRLIYYSQIVNDFQKGDIAEGYSVSREKKESFPLTVTSAQKNPTAFYLCASSPWGGIAKNIQYFGAGTRLSVL.

In this sample, this clone turned up a few times. The rearrangement joins TRBV15 to TRBJ1-4; D perhaps matches TRBD1 (6 bases). V was cut by 2 bases and J by 13 bases, with 11 bases left in between. Germline V gene data show CDR1 as LNHNV and CDR2 as YYDKDF (reference sequence). The CDR3 is 12 residues long. The CDR3 DNA is TGTGCCACCAGCAGATTGGACAGCCGACTGTTTTTT. Translated: CATSRLDSRLFF.

The chain has TRBV12-5 and TRBJ2-2, with 9 bases fitting TRBD1. Germline loops: CDR1 LGHNT, CDR2 FRNRAP. The CDR3 runs to 13 residues. Germline trimming cut 5 bases from V and 13 bases from J; bases unmatched to any gene: 8. CDR3 region: CASGPEGDRVLFF. The CDR3 DNA sequence: TGTGCTAGTGGTCCCGAGGGGGACAGGGTGCTGTTTTTT.

This rearrangement joins TRBV5-4 to TRBJ2-3; weak D call: TRBD1 (6 bases). The V and J ends lost 5 bases and 4 bases respectively, with 11 bases between them. Germline V gene lookup returns CDR1 SGHNT and CDR2 YYREEE (reference sequence). The CDR3 is made up of 13 amino acids. CDR3 sequence reads: CASREQGPDTQYF. In DNA, the CDR3 is TGTGCCAGCAGGGAACAGGGCCCAGATACGCAGTATTTT.

This clone was counted a few times. The chain has TRBV5-1 and TRBJ1-1; the D gene is possibly TRBD1 (5 bases). The CDR3 loop spans 14 amino acids. Germline lookup yields CDR1 SGHRS and CDR2 YFSETQ. The ends were cut back, 0 bases at V and 6 bases at J, with 12 bases in the middle. In nucleotides, the CDR3 is TGCGCCAGCAGCTTGGACGTAGGGGTCGCTGAAGCTTTCTTT. Its protein is CASSLDVGVAEAFF.

The sample holds a few counts of this clone. The CDR3 DNA follows: TGTGCCACCACTGCGAGGGGGCGCGGCGAAGCTTTCTTT. Translation: CATTARGRGEAFF. V and J are TRBV6-5 and TRBJ1-1; 7 bases are a match to TRBD1. The germline V gene has CDR1 MNHEY and CDR2 SVGAGI. With 10 bases clipped from V and 8 bases from J, the junction kept 13 bases outside the gene matches. The CDR3 is 13 residues long.

This clone has more than one count but fewer than ten. The CDR3 spells CASSLIPGGNEQFF. The CDR3 bases are TGCGCCAGCAGCTTGATCCCGGGGGGCAATGAGCAGTTCTTC. V is TRBV5-1 and J is TRBJ2-1; 7 nucleotides align to TRBD2. This CDR3 contains 14 residues. V trimming: 1 base; J trimming: 6 bases; junction bases outside the gene matches: 4. CDR1 is SGHRS and CDR2 is YFSETQ in the germline V gene. Full variable domain (rest looked up from reference TRBV5-1 and TRBJ2-1): KAGVTQTPRYLIKTRGQQVTLSCSPISGHRSVSWYQQTPGQGLQFLFEYFSETQRNKGNFPGRFSGRQFSNSRSEMNVSTLELGDSALYLCASSLIPGGNEQFFGPGTRLTVL.